This T cell receptor beta chain stems from a study of cytomegalovirus exposure and HLA in healthy donors (dated by TCRdb to the late 2010s). Background on the whole study: According to an earlier analysis of 587 of the donors, some 170 million T cells yielded 117 million unique TCR beta sequences and 276 Gb of sequence data. Across some 400 genotyped donors of the cohort, an average of roughly 250,000 unique TCR beta nucleotide sequences per donor were sequenced, and around 20% of those sequences were non-productive. The study used immunosequencing to profile the T cell repertoires of under 700 subjects and linked those repertoires to cytomegalovirus serostatus. Alongside the repertoire data, information on donor age, sex, ethnicity and CMV serostatus was compiled. The number of typed donors differed by locus: roughly 629-630 for A, B, C, DRB1 and DQB1; 500 to 550 for DQA1; fewer than 610 for DPA1; and some 450 for DPB1. Roughly 5 DR-DQ haplotypes were handled as single units for association and clustering, since linkage in the cohort was strong. Rather than using new phenotypic data, the later analysis identified candidate immune exposures from TCR beta sequences and from how often those sequences occurred across donors. The aim of the study was to test whether cataloging public T cell receptors could identify signatures of past pathogen exposure. Among the roughly 390 genotyped donors, around 79% belonged to the genetic ancestry cluster associated with self-reported Caucasian donors. Along with the approximately 700-subject first cohort, a separate validation cohort of more than 90 different subjects was used. HLA typing included class I and class II loci at four-digit resolution. To predict cytomegalovirus infection status, the study combined high-throughput TCR immunosequencing, statistical association of individual TCRs with disease status, and machine learning. All discovery cohort repertoires had been generated on a single sequencing platform. To decide whether each TCR beta V gene segment behaved as functional or pseudogenic, an earlier analysis of 587 of the donors relied on high-throughput TCR beta sequencing. A later analysis re-examined previously published TCR beta repertoires from about 670 donors and added high-resolution HLA genotyping to investigate patterns of TCR occurrence. Roughly 300 gigabases of sequencing data and tens of millions of unique TCR sequences were included in an early release covering around 650 HLA-typed donors. A later genetic analysis took genome-wide SNP genotypes for 398 of the 666 donors and used that subset as a discovery cohort.

This clone occurred a few times. Its antigen is not yet known. No qualities accompany the bases; no much larger clone lies one base away. The library relied on the immunoSEQ multiplex PCR assay. For the multiplex PCR, a mixture combining 60 forward primers for TCR Vbeta segments and 13 reverse primers for TCR Jbeta segments was used. Amplification of the CDR3 region of rearranged TCR beta genes was performed with a multiplex PCR assay on genomic DNA. The Illumina HiSeq System was used to sequence the amplified TCR beta libraries as 87-base-pair reads. In the source study's methods: In a later analysis, roughly 80 million unique TCR beta chains were counted across the 650 to 750 repertoires, and roughly 11 million of these chains were shared by at least two donors. Raw reads were error-corrected and collapsed into unique sequences with a nearest-neighbor algorithm that merged closely related sequences to remove PCR and sequencing errors. To assign V, D and J gene segments, CDR3 sequences were aligned to IMGT reference sequences. For a sequence to be retained, at least a six-nucleotide match to both a V gene segment and a J gene segment was required. A rearrangement counted as productive if the CDR3 had no stop codons and remained in frame with V and J, and every other rearrangement counted as non-productive. CDR3 was defined according to IMGT convention as the region running from the second conserved V-encoded cysteine to the conserved J-encoded phenylalanine. The earlier analysis of some 540 of the donors excluded any sequence lacking an unambiguous match to a single V gene segment. An earlier analysis of approximately 590 of the donors classified V segments as functional when productive rearrangements were above 56.7% and as segregating when the standard deviation between donors was above 5%. A statistical classification framework was built for diagnosing cytomegalovirus status from the catalog of TCR beta chain sequences. In a later analysis, V and J genes were assigned by comparing TCR nucleotide sequences against IMGT/GENE-DB human TR gene sequences. The TCRdist pipeline was used in a later analysis to assign CDR3 sequences and most-parsimonious VDJ recombination scenarios. A later analysis defined each TCR beta chain by its CDR3 amino acid sequence plus V-gene family, and excluded reads lacking a unique V-gene family. In a later analysis, 550 to 650 highly shared, low-generation-probability nucleotide sequences were removed to address suspected cross-contamination and a sequencing artifact. A later analysis calculated a clonal expansion index for each public chain from normalized within-repertoire ranks of inferred template counts. Generation probabilities in a later analysis came from a VDJ recombination model fitted to out-of-frame rearrangements, and those results were checked against IGoR. A later analysis scored TCR-TCR, TCR-HLA and TCR-CMV co-occurrence with hypergeometric tests, applying a repertoire-size bias correction to TCR pairs. False discovery rates were estimated in a later analysis by permuting HLA or CMV assignments 20 times. In a later analysis, co-occurring TCRs were grouped using DBSCAN, with TCRdist sequence similarity added in when clustering inside HLA-allele-positive subsets. Repertoires with fewer than 30,000 or more than 120,000 public chains were left out of co-occurrence clustering, as were five repertoires with anomalous nucleotide sharing. As stored in TCRdb, this immuneACCESS dataset retains in-frame rearrangements with V and J assigned. A fraction of the clones does not appear; measured against another copy, unresolved V genes explain less than half of the discrepancy, and the remainder lacks a known reason. Clone size and V and J calls were adopted from that table, with D and trimming inferred from the DNA. The sample yields under 150,000 clones; 70% to 85% were counted once. The ten largest clonotypes hold 4.1% of the sample.

Findings and caveats that apply to the study as a whole: Linkage disequilibrium might explain the correlated functional status among segregating V segments, but an unknown experimental factor could not be ruled out. Most CMV-associated TCR beta chains appeared to be HLA-restricted in a later analysis, and the HLA associations seemed to be driven largely by CMV exposure. Specific HLA alleles were associated with around 18,000 TCR beta sequences at a false discovery rate of 0.05 in a later analysis. A later genetic analysis associated a missense DCLRE1C variant with V-gene and J-gene trimming of TCR beta chains, and an independent cohort replicated the association. Because HLA typing was missing for some donors at each locus, association tests included only the typed subset. In the study, approximately 160 TCR beta chains were listed as associated with cytomegalovirus. In a later analysis, HLA-associated TCR beta chains showed more clonal expansion and lower generation probabilities than non-associated chains that were equally common. In a later analysis, several top co-occurrence clusters were reported to appear linked to parvovirus B19, influenza, CMV and Epstein-Barr virus. Some IMGT-functional V segments, including TRBV6-2 and TRBV6-3, could not be distinguished by the 87-base-pair reads and were therefore excluded. The earlier analysis of a few hundred of the donors excluded roughly 17 rarely observed V segments, including chromosome 9 orphons, because counts were too low. Sequencing depth was assumed to be roughly uniform across donors in the presence/absence analyses, though that assumption may not hold. The authors suggested that the approach could potentially be generalized to other disease states and immunological phenotypes. The only immune exposure information available for the cohort was CMV serostatus. Assigning TCR associations to individual alleles was difficult when HLA alleles, especially DR and DQ, strongly co-occurred. Only TCR beta chains were sequenced in this cohort, and the absence of alpha or paired-chain data limited detectable features. According to a later genetic analysis, donors in an Asian-associated ancestry cluster had fewer N-insertions in productive TCRs than the approximately 610-donor mean. A later analysis found that TCR association rates varied across HLA loci, with DRB1 alleles showing the most associated TCRs and HLA-C alleles the fewest. The classifier was reported to diagnose cytomegalovirus status with high specificity and sensitivity in both the original cohort and the validation cohort. In an earlier analysis of 500 to 650 of the donors, most TCR beta V segments appeared in productive rearrangements about 87% or about 30% of the time, broadly matching IMGT annotations. In vitro tests confirmed that three of the cytomegalovirus-associated TCR beta chains recognize cytomegalovirus antigens. Across donors, most TCR sequences were observed very rarely, whereas some public TCRs were present in many individuals. A group of highly shared sequence variants was considered likely to be a technical artifact of the sequencing pipeline. A further reported finding was that TCR beta sequences accurately predicted the HLA-A and HLA-B alleles for most subjects in the first cohort.

The CDR3 holds 18 amino acids from the cysteine to the phenylalanine. Only the CDR3 DNA stays, 54 bases, in frame from base 1. The germline V and J ends show losses of 6 bases and 0 bases respectively, and no gene match explains 11 bases of the junction. For CDR1 and CDR2, the germline V gene (reference sequence) lists SEHNR and FQNEAQ. The cohort comprised 670 or so healthy bone marrow donors. All cohort members were sampled while nominally healthy, although unrecorded immune exposures were likely present. The donor tested CMV seropositive and was one of the 289 seropositive cohort members. Each donor provided a peripheral blood sample, and peripheral blood mononuclear cells were used for TCR beta sequencing. Genomic DNA extraction from the blood cell samples was performed with the Qiagen DNeasy Blood Extraction Kit.

Sample: PBMCs. The chain links TRBV7-9 with TRBJ1-4; 9 bases in the middle match TRBD1. The TCR was taken from a middle-aged man in good health and CMV-seropositive. The CDR3 in this case is CASSSTRDRDATNEKLFF. The DNA reads as follows: TGTGCCAGCAGTTCCACCCGGGACAGGGACGCAACTAATGAAAAACTGTTTTTT.